The present entry profiles one T cell receptor beta chain with its context. The record originates from a study of technical replicates of blood from several donors. The germline V gene has CDR1 SGHTA and CDR2 FQGTGA. The CDR3 is 15 amino acids. The V and J ends lost 5 bases and 5 bases, in that order; junction bases with no gene match: 8. The repertoire was sequenced with immunoSEQ multiplex PCR; TCRdb's copy has only in-frame clones and lacks some. The data show about 70,000 clones, approximately 93% seen once. This receptor was taken from a human donor in good health. The chain combines TRBV7-3 with TRBJ2-7; 11 bases match TRBD2. Specimen: T cells isolated from PBMCs. This chain's CDR3 is CASSPTSGSFDEQYF. The CDR3 DNA reads TGTGCCAGCAGCCCTACTAGCGGGAGTTTCGACGAGCAGTACTTC. Combining the CDR3 with reference TRBV7-3 and TRBJ2-7 gives the whole variable domain GAGVSQTPSNKVTEKGKYVELRCDPISGHTALYWYRQSLGQGPEFLIYFQGTGAADDSGLPNDRFFAVRPEGSVSTLKIQRTERGDSAVYLCASSPTSGSFDEQYFGPGTRLTVT.